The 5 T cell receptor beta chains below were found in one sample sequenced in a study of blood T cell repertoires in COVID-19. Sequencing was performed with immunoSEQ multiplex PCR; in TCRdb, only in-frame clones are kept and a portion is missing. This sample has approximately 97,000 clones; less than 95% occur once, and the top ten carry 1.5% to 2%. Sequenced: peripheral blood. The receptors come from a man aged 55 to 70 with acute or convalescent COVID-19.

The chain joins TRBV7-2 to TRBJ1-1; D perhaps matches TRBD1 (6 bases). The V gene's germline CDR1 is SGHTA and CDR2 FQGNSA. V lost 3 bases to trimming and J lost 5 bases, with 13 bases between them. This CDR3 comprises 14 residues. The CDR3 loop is CASSFWGQGTEAFF. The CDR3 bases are TGTGCCAGCAGCTTCTGGGGGCAGGGGACTGAAGCTTTCTTT.

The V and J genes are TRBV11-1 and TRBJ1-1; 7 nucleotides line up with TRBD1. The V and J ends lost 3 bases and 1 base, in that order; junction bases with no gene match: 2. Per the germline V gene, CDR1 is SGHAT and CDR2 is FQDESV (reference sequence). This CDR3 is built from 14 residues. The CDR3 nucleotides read TGTGCCAGCAGCTTTAGGACAGGGAACACTGAAGCTTTCTTT. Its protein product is CASSFRTGNTEAFF. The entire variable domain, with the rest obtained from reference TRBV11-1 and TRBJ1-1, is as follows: EAEVAQSPRYKITEKSQAVAFWCDPISGHATLYWYRQILGQGPELLVQFQDESVVDDSQLPKDRFSAERLKGVDSTLKIQPAELGDSAMYLCASSFRTGNTEAFFGQGTRLTVV.

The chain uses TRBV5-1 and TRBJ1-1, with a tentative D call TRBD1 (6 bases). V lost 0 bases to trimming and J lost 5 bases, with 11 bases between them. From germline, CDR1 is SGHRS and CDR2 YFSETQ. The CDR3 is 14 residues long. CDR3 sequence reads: CASSLEGGPTEAFF. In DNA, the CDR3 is TGCGCCAGCAGCTTGGAAGGGGGTCCGACTGAAGCTTTCTTT.

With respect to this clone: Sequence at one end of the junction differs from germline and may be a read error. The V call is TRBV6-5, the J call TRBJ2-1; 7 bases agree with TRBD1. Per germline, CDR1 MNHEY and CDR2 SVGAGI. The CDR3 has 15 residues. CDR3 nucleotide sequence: TGTGCCAGCTGTTATTCAGGGGGTACTTACAATGAGCAGTTCTTC. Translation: CASCYSGGTYNEQFF.

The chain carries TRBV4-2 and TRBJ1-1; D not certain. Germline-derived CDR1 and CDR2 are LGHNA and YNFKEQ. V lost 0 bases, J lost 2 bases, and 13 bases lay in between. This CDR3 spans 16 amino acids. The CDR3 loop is CASSQDKGVPNTEAFF. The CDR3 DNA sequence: TGTGCCAGCAGCCAAGATAAGGGAGTGCCCAACACTGAAGCTTTCTTT.